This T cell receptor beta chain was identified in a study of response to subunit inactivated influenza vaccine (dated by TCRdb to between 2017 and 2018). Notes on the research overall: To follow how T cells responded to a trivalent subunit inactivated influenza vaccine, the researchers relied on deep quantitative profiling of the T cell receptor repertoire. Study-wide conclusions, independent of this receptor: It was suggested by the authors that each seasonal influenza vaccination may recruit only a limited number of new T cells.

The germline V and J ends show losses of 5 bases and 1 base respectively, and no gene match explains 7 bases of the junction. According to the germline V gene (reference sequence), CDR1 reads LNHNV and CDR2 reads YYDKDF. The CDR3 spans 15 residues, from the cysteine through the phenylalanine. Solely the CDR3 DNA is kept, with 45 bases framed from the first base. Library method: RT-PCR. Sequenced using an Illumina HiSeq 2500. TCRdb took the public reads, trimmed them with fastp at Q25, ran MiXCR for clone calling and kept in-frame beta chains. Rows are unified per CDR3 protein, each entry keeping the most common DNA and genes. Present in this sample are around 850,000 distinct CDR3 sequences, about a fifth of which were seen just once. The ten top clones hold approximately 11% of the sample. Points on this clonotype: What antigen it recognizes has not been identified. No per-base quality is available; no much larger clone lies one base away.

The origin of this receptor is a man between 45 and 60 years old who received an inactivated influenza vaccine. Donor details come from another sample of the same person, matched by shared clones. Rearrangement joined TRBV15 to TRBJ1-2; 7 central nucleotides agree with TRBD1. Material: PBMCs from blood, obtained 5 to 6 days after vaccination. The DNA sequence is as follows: TGTGCCACCAGCCCACAGGGGCTCCGTAACTATGGCTACACCTTC. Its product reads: CATSPQGLRNYGYTF.